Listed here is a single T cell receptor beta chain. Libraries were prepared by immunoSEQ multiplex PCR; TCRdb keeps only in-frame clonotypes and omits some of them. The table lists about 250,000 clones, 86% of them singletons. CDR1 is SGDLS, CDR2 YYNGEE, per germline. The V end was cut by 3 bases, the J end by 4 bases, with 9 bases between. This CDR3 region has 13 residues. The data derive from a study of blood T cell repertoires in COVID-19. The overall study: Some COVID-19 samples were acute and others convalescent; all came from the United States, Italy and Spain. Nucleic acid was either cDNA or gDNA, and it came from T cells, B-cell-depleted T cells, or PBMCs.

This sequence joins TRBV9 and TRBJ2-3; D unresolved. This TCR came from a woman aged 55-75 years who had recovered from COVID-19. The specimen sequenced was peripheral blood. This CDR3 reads CASSGPRADTQYF. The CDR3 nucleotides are TGTGCCAGCAGCGGACCTAGAGCAGATACGCAGTATTTT.